Each of the 12 T cell receptor beta chains below was sequenced from the same sample in a study of blood T cell repertoires in COVID-19. The data were produced by immunoSEQ multiplex PCR, yet TCRdb's version contains in-frame clones alone and is incomplete. The top ten hold roughly 1% of the sample, which has roughly 300,000 clones, approximately 84% seen once. The sample consisted of PBMCs or T cells enriched from blood (not recorded which). These receptors all stem from a woman under 40 who had recovered from COVID-19.

The DNA of the CDR3 is TGTGCCAGCAGTGCCCAAGACGGGCAAGAGACCCAGTACTTC. Translation gives CASSAQDGQETQYF. The chain combines TRBV2 with TRBJ2-5; D not resolved. The CDR3 totals 14 residues. Trimming removed 4 bases at V and 2 bases at J, with 11 bases between. Per germline, CDR1 SNHLY and CDR2 FYNNEI. The full variable domain, with the rest looked up from reference TRBV2 and TRBJ2-5, is EPEVTQTPSHQVTQMGQEVILRCVPISNHLYFYWYRQILGQKVEFLVSFYNNEISEKSEIFDDQFSVERPDGSNFTLKIRSTKLEDSAMYFCASSAQDGQETQYFGPGTRLLVL.

The chain links TRBV6-6 to TRBJ1-3; D not resolved. Germline lookup yields CDR1 MNHNY and CDR2 SVGAGI (reference sequence). The CDR3 runs to 16 residues. V gave up 0 bases and J gave up 0 bases, with 9 bases separating them. The CDR3 protein is CASSYSGLASGNTIYF. The CDR3 nucleotides read TGTGCCAGCAGTTACTCTGGGCTGGCCTCTGGAAACACCATATATTTT.

The chain employs TRBV19 and TRBJ2-2; 9 bases match TRBD1. V dropped 6 bases and J dropped 7; count of bases not matched to a gene: 9. The CDR3 is 15 residues long. Per the germline V gene, CDR1 is LNHDA and CDR2 is SQIVND (reference sequence). The CDR3 DNA follows: TGTGCCAGTAGCCCCCGGGACAGGGATTTCGGGGAGCTGTTTTTT. Translation gives CASSPRDRDFGELFF. The full variable domain, in which reference TRBV19 and TRBJ2-2 provide the parts outside the CDR3, is DGGITQSPKYLFRKEGQNVTLSCEQNLNHDAMYWYRQDPGQGLRLIYYSQIVNDFQKGDIAEGYSVSREKKESFPLTVTSAQKNPTAFYLCASSPRDRDFGELFFGEGSRLTVL.

The J gene is TRBJ2-3, the V gene TRBV9; D is unresolved. Germline CDR1 SGDLS, CDR2 YYNGEE. The CDR3 sequence is 13 residues long. V was clipped by 4 bases and J by 6 bases, with 12 bases between them. The chain's CDR3 is CASSPERWDTQYF. For the CDR3, the DNA is TGTGCCAGCAGCCCCGAGAGGTGGGATACGCAGTATTTT.

The chain recombines TRBV6-5 with TRBJ1-3; no clear D. Trimming left V 8 bases short and J 4 bases short, with 9 bases between. Germline lookup yields CDR1 MNHEY and CDR2 SVGAGI. This CDR3 is 12 amino acids long. CDR3 sequence reads: CASSTPGNTIYF. The CDR3 DNA sequence: TGTGCCAGCTCCACTCCGGGAAACACCATATATTTT.

This clone was detected only a few times. The chain employs TRBV12-5 and TRBJ1-3; the D gene is possibly TRBD1 (5 bases). Germline V lookup: CDR1 LGHNT, CDR2 FRNRAP. The CDR3 runs to 16 residues. Trimming took off 4 bases at V and 1 base at J, with 14 bases between the two ends. Here the CDR3 DNA reads TGTGCTAGTGGTTCCACCGGACACGTATCTGGAAACACCATATATTTT. Its protein is CASGSTGHVSGNTIYF. The entire variable domain, with the rest obtained from reference TRBV12-5 and TRBJ1-3, is as follows: DARVTQTPRHKVTEMGQEVTMRCQPILGHNTVFWYRQTMMQGLELLAYFRNRAPLDDSGMPKDRFSAEMPDATLATLKIQPSEPRDSAVYFCASGSTGHVSGNTIYFGEGSWLTVV.

V is TRBV25-1 and J is TRBJ2-5, with 8 bases aligning to TRBD1. Germline loops: CDR1 MGHDK, CDR2 SYGVNS. The V and J ends lost 0 bases and 4 bases, in that order; junction bases with no gene match: 7. This CDR3 contains 16 residues. The CDR3 reads CASSEYGPGGRETQYF. CDR3 bases: TGTGCCAGCAGTGAATATGGGCCAGGGGGCCGAGAGACCCAGTACTTC.

V usage is TRBV6-2 or TRBV6-3 and J usage is TRBJ1-2; possibly TRBD1 for D (6 bases). Germline CDR1 MNHEY, CDR2 SVGEGT. V was cut by 0 bases and J by 7 bases, with 9 bases left in between. The CDR3 runs to 13 residues. The CDR3 is CASSYSNRVGYTF. The CDR3, as DNA: TGTGCCAGCAGTTACTCAAACAGGGTTGGCTACACCTTC.

The J gene is TRBJ2-7, the V gene TRBV7-9, with TRBD2 matching over 7 bases. Per germline, CDR1 SEHNR and CDR2 FQNEAQ (reference sequence). V lost 4 bases, J lost 2 bases, and 8 bases stayed unmatched. The CDR3 has 15 amino acids. CDR3: CASSSHSAGAYEQYF. DNA of the CDR3: TGTGCCAGCAGCTCCCACAGCGCGGGGGCCTACGAGCAGTACTTC.

V gene TRBV2 combines with J gene TRBJ2-3, with 14 bases matching TRBD2. CDR1 and CDR2 (germline): SNHLY, FYNNEI. V was pared by 7 bases and J by 2 bases, with 2 bases of the junction left unmatched. The CDR3 is 15 amino acids. The CDR3 spells CASTGLAGDTDTQYF. DNA for the CDR3: TGTGCCAGCACGGGACTAGCGGGGGACACAGATACGCAGTATTTT.

The V call is TRBV9, the J call TRBJ2-1; 9 nucleotides align to TRBD1. The CDR3 length is 15 residues. Germline V gene sequence: CDR1 SGDLS, CDR2 YYNGEE. Germline trimming cut 5 bases from V and 1 base from J; bases unmatched to any gene: 4. The CDR3 nucleotides read TGTGCCAGCAGTGCCGGGACAGGGTCCTACAATGAGCAGTTCTTC. Translation gives CASSAGTGSYNEQFF.

This clone was seen a few times. The rearrangement joins TRBV14 to TRBJ1-1; D remains ambiguous. The CDR3 sequence is 17 residues long. The germline V gene has CDR1 SGHDN and CDR2 FVKESK. V lost 0 bases and J 1 base, leaving 15 bases between the germline ends. The CDR3: CASSQDRVGLENTEAFF. The CDR3 DNA reads TGTGCCAGCAGCCAAGATCGTGTCGGGTTGGAGAACACTGAAGCTTTCTTT.